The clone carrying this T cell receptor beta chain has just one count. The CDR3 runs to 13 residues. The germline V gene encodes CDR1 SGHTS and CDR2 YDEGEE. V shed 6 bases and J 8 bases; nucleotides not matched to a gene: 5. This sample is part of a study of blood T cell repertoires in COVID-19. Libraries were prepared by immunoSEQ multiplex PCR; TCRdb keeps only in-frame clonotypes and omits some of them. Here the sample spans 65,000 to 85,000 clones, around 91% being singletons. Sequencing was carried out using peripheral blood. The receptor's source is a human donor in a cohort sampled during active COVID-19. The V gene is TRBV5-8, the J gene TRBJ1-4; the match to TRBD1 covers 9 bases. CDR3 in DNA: TGTGCCAGCACCCGGACAGGGGAGGAAAAACTGTTTTTT. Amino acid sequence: CASTRTGEEKLFF.